A single T cell receptor (beta chain) is shown here with its context. Germline CDR1 MNHEY, CDR2 SVGEGT. The junction had 5 bases not matched to a gene; V was cut back by 1 base and J by 3 bases. CDR3 length equals 17 residues. This specimen comes from a study of blood T cell repertoires in COVID-19. TCRdb's copy holds only in-frame clones and misses some; the assay was immunoSEQ multiplex PCR. The table shows some 120,000 clones, with 80% to 90% occurring only once. The chain combines TRBV6-2 or TRBV6-3 with TRBJ2-1; the match to TRBD1 covers 11 bases. Sequenced input: peripheral blood. The clonotype originates from a man in his forties or fifties with acute or convalescent COVID-19. DNA for the CDR3: TGTGCCAGCAGTTACTTGCCCGGGACAGGGGGCTACAATGAGCAGTTCTTC. Amino acid sequence: CASSYLPGTGGYNEQFF.